The sequence of this T cell receptor beta chain was determined in a study of T cells in Graves' hyperthyroidism and ophthalmopathy. RNA transcripts yielded amplified TCR beta CDR3 regions. The HTBI primer set drove a first-round RT-PCR of the TCR CDR3. In TCRdb, the multiplex PCR reads were re-called with MiXCR into one record per CDR3 protein. The sample records 300,000 to 450,000 distinct CDR3 sequences, around a sixth being singletons. This clonotype was detected ten times or more. V lost 0 bases, J lost 6 bases, and 18 bases lay in between. The CDR3 is 15 amino acids. CDR1 is GTSNPN, CDR2 SVGIG, per germline (reference sequence).

This sequence joins TRBV30 and TRBJ2-7; a weak D match, TRBD1 (7 bases). The material sequenced was blood. This receptor was obtained from a woman aged 18-29 years with Graves' hyperthyroidism that later progressed to Graves' ophthalmopathy. The CDR3 region has the DNA TGTGCCTGGAGTGTAAGGGCAGGGGGGATTCGCGAGCAGTACTTC. Residues: CAWSVRAGGIREQYF.